This T cell receptor (beta chain) originates from a study of OX40 agonist ivuxolimab in advanced cancers. Overall study: Patients were roughly 83% male with ages roughly 20 to 85, mean around 61. Findings and caveats of the study: Averaged across samples, CD8+ T cells carried more expanded clones than CD4+ did.

TCRdb's table, derived via immunoSEQ multiplex PCR, lists solely in-frame clones and lacks some. The sample contains about 150,000 clones, 90% to 95% of which appear only once. Concerning this clone: Its target is unknown.

The origin of this receptor is an adult with an advanced solid tumor such as melanoma, head and neck, liver or kidney cancer. The sequenced sample was CD4+ or CD8+ T cells sorted from blood, obtained in a trial of the OX40 agonist ivuxolimab.

The DNA for the CDR3 is TGTGCCAGCAGCTCTCACCTGACAGTAAGCACAGATACGCAGTATTTT. Its translation is CASSSHLTVSTDTQYF. This chain joins TRBV9 and TRBJ2-3, with a possible D match to TRBD1 (5 bases). V was trimmed by 4 bases and J by 0 bases, leaving 15 bases between them. Per germline, CDR1 SGDLS and CDR2 YYNGEE. CDR3 length: 16 amino acids.